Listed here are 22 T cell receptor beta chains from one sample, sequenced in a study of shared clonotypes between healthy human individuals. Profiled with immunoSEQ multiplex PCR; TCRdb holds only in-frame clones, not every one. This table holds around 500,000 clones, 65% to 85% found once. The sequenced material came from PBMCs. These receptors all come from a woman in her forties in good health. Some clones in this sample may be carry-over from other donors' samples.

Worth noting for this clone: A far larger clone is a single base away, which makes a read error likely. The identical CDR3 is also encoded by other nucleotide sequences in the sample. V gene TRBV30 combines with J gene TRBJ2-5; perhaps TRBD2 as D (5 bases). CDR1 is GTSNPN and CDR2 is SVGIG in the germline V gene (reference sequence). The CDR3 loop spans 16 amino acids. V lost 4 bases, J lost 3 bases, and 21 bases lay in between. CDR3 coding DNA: TGTGCCTGGAAGACGGTTCGCCTAGCTGCCAAAGAGACCCAGTACTTC. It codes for CAWKTVRLAAKETQYF. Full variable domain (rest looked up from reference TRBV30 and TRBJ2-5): SQTIHQWPATLVQPVGSPLSLECTVEGTSNPNLYWYRQAAGRGLQLLFYSVGIGQISSEVPQNLSASRPQDRQFILSSKKLLLSDSGFYLCAWKTVRLAAKETQYFGPGTRLLVL.

The CDR3 loop is CASSFSGTGGEQFF. The CDR3 DNA sequence: TGTGCCAGCAGCTTCTCCGGGACAGGAGGTGAGCAGTTCTTC. The chain uses TRBV7-2 and TRBJ2-1, with 8 bases that match TRBD1. The V gene end was trimmed by 3 bases and the J gene end by 9 bases; junction bases not matched to a gene: 7. Germline V gene lookup returns CDR1 SGHTA and CDR2 FQGNSA. The length of the CDR3 is 14 residues.

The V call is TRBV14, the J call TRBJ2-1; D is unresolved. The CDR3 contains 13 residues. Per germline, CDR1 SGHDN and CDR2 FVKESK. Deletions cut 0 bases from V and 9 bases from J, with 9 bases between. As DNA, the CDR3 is TGTGCCAGCAGCCAAGATCCCTTTGGTGAGCAGTTCTTC. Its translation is CASSQDPFGEQFF. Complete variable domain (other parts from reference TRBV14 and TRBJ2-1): EAGVTQFPSHSVIEKGQTVTLRCDPISGHDNLYWYRRVMGKEIKFLLHFVKESKQDESGMPNNRFLAERTGGTYSTLKVQPAELEDSGVYFCASSQDPFGEQFFGPGTRLTVL.

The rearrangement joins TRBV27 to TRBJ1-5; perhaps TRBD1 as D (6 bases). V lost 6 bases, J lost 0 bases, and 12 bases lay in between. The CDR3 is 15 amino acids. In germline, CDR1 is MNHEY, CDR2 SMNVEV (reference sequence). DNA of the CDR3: TGTGCCAGCAGAGCAGGGGTCCTTAGCAATCAGCCCCAGCATTTT. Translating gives CASRAGVLSNQPQHF.

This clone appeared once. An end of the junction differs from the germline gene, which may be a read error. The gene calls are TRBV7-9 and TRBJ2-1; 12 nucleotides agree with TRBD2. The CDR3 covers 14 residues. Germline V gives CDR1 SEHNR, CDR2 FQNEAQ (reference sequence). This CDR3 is CASSLAGGPNEQFF. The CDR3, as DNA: TGTGCCAGCAGCCTAGCGGGAGGGCCGAATGAGCAGTTCTTC.

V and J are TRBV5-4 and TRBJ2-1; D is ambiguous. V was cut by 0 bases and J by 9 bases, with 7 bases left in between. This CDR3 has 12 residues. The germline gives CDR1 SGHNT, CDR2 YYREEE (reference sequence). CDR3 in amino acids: CASSLGRGEQFF. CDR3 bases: TGTGCCAGCAGCTTGGGACGAGGTGAGCAGTTCTTC.

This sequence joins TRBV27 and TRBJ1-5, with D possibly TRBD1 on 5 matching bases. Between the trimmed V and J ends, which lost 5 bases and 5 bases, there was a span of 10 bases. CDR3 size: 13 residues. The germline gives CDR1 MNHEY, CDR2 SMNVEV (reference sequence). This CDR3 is CASSTDSYQPQHF. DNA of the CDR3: TGTGCCAGCAGTACTGACAGTTATCAGCCCCAGCATTTT.

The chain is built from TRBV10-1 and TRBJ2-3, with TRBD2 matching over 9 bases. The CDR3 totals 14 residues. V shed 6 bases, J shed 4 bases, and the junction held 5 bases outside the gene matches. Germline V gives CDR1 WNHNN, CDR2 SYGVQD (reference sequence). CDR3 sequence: CASSSSGIADTQYF. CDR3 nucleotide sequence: TGCGCCAGCAGCTCTAGCGGGATTGCAGATACGCAGTATTTT.

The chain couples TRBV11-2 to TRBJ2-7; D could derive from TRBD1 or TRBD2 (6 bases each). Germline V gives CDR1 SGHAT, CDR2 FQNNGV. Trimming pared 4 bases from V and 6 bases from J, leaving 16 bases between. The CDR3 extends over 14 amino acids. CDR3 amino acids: CASSYSVGGLEQYF. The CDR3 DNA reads TGTGCCAGCAGCTACAGCGTCGGGGGCCTCGAGCAGTACTTC.

Here the CDR3 DNA reads TGTGCCAGCAGCTTAGGCCTCGGAGGGGCCACTGAAGCTTTCTTT. Its protein is CASSLGLGGATEAFF. The chain recombines TRBV13 with TRBJ1-1; D is perhaps TRBD1 (5 bases). Trimming stripped 0 bases from V and 4 bases from J, with 12 bases between. The CDR3 sequence is 15 residues long. Germline V gene lookup returns CDR1 PRHDT and CDR2 FYEKMQ (reference sequence).

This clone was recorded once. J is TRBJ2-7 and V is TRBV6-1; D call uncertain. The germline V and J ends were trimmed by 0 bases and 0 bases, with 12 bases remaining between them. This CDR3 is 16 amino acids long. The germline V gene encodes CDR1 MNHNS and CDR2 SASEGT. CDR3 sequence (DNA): TGTGCCAGCAGTGAAGCGTTCATTGACAACTCCTACGAGCAGTACTTC. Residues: CASSEAFIDNSYEQYF.

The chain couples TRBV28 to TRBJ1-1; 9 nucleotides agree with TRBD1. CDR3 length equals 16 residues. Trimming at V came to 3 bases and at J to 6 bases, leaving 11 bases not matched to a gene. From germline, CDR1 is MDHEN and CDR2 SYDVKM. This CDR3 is CASSFLPGQGPSEAFF. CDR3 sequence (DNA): TGTGCCAGCAGTTTCCTACCGGGACAGGGCCCCTCTGAAGCTTTCTTT.

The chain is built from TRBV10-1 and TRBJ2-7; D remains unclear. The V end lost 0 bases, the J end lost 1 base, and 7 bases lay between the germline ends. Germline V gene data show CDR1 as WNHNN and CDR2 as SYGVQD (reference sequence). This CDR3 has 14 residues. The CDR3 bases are TGCGCCAGCAGTGAGTCAGGGCAGTCCTACGAGCAGTACTTC. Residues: CASSESGQSYEQYF.

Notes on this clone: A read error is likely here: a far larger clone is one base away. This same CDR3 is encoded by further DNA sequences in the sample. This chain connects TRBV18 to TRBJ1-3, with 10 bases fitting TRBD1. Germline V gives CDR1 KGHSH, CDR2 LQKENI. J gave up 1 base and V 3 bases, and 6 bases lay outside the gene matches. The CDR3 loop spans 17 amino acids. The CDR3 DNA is TGTGCCAGCTCACCGGGGACAGGGGCCATATCTGGAAACACCATATATTTT. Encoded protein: CASSPGTGAISGNTIYF.

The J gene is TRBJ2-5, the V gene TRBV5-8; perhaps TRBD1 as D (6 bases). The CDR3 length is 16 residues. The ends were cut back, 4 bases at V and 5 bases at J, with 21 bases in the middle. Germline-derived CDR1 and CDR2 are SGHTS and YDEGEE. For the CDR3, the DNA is TGTGCCAGCAGCCCCCAGGGGCTGGTAACTCGGGAGACCCAGTACTTC. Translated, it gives CASSPQGLVTRETQYF.

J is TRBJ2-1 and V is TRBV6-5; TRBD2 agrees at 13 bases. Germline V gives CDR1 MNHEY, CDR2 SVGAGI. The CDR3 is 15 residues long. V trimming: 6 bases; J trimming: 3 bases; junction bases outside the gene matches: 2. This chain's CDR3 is CASSGLAGVYNEQFF. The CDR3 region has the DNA TGTGCCAGCAGCGGACTAGCGGGAGTCTACAATGAGCAGTTCTTC.

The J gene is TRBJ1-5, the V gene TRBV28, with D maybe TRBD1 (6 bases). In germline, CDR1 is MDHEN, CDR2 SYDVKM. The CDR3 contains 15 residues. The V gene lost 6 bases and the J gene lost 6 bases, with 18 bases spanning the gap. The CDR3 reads CASRKQGNNVQPQHF. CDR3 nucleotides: TGTGCCAGCAGAAAACAGGGAAATAATGTTCAGCCCCAGCATTTT.

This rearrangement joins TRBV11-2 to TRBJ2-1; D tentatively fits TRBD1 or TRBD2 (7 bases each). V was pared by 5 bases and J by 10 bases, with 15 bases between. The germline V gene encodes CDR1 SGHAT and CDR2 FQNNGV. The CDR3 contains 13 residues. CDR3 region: CASSLHRGGEQFF. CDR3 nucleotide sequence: TGTGCCAGCAGCCTCCACAGGGGAGGGGAGCAGTTCTTC.

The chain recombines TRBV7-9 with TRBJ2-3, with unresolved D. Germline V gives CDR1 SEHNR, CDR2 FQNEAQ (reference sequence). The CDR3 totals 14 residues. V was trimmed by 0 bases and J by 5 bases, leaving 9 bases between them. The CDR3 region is CASSLAGPRDTQYF. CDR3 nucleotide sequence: TGTGCCAGCAGCTTAGCAGGTCCTAGAGATACGCAGTATTTT.

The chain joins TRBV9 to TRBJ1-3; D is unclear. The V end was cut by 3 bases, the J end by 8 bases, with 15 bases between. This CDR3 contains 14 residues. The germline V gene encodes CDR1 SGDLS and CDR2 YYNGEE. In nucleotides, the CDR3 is TGTGCCAGCAGCGCCACGGACTCCCTACACACCATATATTTT. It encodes CASSATDSLHTIYF.

CDR3 nucleotide sequence: TGTGCCAGCAGCCGGTTGTTAGATACGCAGTATTTT. Its translation is CASSRLLDTQYF. The chain has TRBV7-9 and TRBJ2-3; D not resolved. There are 12 residues in the CDR3. The V gene's germline CDR1 is SEHNR and CDR2 FQNEAQ (reference sequence). Trimming took off 5 bases at V and 5 bases at J, with 8 bases between the two ends.

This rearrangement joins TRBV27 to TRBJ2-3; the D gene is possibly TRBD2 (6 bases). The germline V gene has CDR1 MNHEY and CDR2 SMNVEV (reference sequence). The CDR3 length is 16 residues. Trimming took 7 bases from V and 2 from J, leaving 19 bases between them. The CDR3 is CASNLGGLAHTDTQYF. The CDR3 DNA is TGTGCCAGCAACCTCGGTGGTCTAGCGCACACAGATACGCAGTATTTT.